This TCR beta chain stems from a study of blood T cell repertoires in COVID-19. Study in general: The study drew acute and convalescent COVID-19 samples from the United States, Italy and Spain.

The data were produced by immunoSEQ multiplex PCR, yet TCRdb's version contains in-frame clones alone and is incomplete. The table lists 220,000 or so clones, around 90% of them singletons. Germline V gene data show CDR1 as MGHRA and CDR2 as YSYEKL. J was trimmed by 2 bases and V by 5 bases; bases with no gene match: 14. The CDR3 has 17 amino acids. Sequenced: PBMCs or T cells enriched from blood (not recorded which). The TCR originated in a young man who had been exposed to COVID-19. The J gene is TRBJ2-7, the V gene TRBV4-1; 8 bases agree with TRBD2. The CDR3 DNA is TGCGCCAGCAGCGGCCCCCGCGGCGGGAGGCCGCCCTACGAGCAGTACTTC. Its protein is CASSGPRGGRPPYEQYF.